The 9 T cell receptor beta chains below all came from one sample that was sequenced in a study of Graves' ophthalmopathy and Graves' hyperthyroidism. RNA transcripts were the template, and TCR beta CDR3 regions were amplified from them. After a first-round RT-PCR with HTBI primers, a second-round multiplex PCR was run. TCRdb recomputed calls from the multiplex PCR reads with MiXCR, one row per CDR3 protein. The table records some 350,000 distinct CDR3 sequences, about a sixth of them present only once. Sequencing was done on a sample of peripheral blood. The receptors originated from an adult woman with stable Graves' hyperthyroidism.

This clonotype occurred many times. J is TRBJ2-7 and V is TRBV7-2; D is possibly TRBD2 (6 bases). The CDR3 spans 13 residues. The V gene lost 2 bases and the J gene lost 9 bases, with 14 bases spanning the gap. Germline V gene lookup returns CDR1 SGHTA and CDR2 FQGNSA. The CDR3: CASSLSPAGGQYF. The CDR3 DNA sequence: TGTGCCAGCAGCTTAAGTCCGGCCGGGGGGCAGTACTTC. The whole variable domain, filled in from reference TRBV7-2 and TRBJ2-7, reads GAGVSQSPSNKVTEKGKDVELRCDPISGHTALYWYRQSLGQGLEFLIYFQGNSAPDKSGLPSDRFSAERTGGSVSTLTIQRTQQEDSAVYLCASSLSPAGGQYFGPGTRLTVT.

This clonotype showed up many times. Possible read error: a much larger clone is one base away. The CDR3 coding sequence is TGTGCCAGCAGTTGGGATTACGAGCAGTACTTC. Protein: CASSWDYEQYF. This chain connects TRBV28 to TRBJ2-7; D not resolved. There are 11 residues in the CDR3. CDR1 is MDHEN, CDR2 SYDVKM, per germline. Trimming shortened V by 4 bases and J by 4 bases, and 5 bases separated the two germline ends.

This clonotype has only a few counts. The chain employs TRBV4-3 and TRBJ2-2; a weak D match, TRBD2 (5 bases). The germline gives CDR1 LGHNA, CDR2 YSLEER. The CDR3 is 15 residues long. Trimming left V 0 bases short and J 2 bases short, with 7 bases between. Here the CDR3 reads CASSQDGGNTGELFF. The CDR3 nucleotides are TGCGCCAGCAGCCAAGATGGAGGAAACACCGGGGAGCTGTTTTTT.

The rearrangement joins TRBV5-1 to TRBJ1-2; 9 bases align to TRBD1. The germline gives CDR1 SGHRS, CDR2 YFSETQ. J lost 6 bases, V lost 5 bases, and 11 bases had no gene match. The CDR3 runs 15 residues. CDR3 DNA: TGCGCCAGCAGTGGGGGACAGGGCTTGTCCGATGGCTACACCTTC. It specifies CASSGGQGLSDGYTF.

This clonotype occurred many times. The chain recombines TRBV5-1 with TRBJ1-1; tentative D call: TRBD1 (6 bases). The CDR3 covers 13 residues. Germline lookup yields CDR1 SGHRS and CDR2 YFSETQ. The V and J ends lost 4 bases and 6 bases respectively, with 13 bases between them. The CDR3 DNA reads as TGCGCCAGCAGCCGGATGGGGGGGCCTGAAGCTTTCTTT. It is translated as CASSRMGGPEAFF.

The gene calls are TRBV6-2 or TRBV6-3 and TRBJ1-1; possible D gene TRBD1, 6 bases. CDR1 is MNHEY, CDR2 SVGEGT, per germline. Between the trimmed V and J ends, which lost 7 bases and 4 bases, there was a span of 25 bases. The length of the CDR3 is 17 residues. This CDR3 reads CASKEYRPGGGGTEAFF. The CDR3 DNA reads TGTGCCAGCAAAGAGTACCGTCCCGGAGGGGGAGGCACTGAAGCTTTCTTT.

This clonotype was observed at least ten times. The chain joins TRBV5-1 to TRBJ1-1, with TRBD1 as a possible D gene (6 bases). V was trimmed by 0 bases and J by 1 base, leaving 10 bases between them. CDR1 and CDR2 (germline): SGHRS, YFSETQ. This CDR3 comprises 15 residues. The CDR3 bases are TGCGCCAGCAGCTTGGGGACAGAGCAGAACACTGAAGCTTTCTTT. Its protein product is CASSLGTEQNTEAFF.

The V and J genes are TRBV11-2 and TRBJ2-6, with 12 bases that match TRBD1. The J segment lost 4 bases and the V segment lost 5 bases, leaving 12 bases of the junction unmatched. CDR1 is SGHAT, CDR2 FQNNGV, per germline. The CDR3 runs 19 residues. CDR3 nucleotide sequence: TGTGCCAGCAGCCCCGCGGGACAGGGGGCAGTATCCGGGGCCAACGTCCTGACTTTC. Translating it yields CASSPAGQGAVSGANVLTF.

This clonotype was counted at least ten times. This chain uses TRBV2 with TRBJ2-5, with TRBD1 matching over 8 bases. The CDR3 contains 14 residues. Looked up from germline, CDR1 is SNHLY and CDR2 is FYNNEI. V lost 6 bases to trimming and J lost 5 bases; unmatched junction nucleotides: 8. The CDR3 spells CASSVDRVQETQYF. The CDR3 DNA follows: TGTGCCAGCAGCGTGGACAGGGTACAGGAGACCCAGTACTTC.